This TCR beta chain was sequenced in a study of T cell responses to AZD1222 COVID-19 vaccine. The J segment lost 7 bases and the V segment lost 8 bases, leaving 6 bases of the junction unmatched. CDR3 length: 14 amino acids. CDR1 and CDR2 from the germline V gene are MDHEN and SYDVKM. Comment on this clone: As yet, its antigen is unknown.

Overall study results and limits: Unmutated variant regions are reportedly the target of nearly half of TCRs that are spike-specific.

Using immunoSEQ multiplex PCR, the repertoire was profiled, and TCRdb retains in-frame clones only, with some absent. The data hold 250,000 or so clones, with approximately 93% observed a single time. The rearrangement joins TRBV28 to TRBJ1-5; 12 nucleotides line up with TRBD1. The TCR originated in an adult in good health. Source: peripheral blood, taken on day 0 of AZD1222 vaccination. CDR3 nucleotides: TGTGCCAGCGGGGGGACAGGGGGCATGCAGCCCCAGCATTTT. Protein product: CASGGTGGMQPQHF.